The present entry profiles one T cell receptor (beta chain) with its context. The sample comes from a study of blood T cell repertoires in COVID-19. Study at large: Material from acute and convalescent COVID-19 was sourced from the United States, Italy and Spain. T cells, B-cell-depleted T cells, or PBMCs supplied cDNA or gDNA.

Original methodology: Reference gene primer amplification in the assay estimated nucleated cell counts. Produced via immunoSEQ multiplex PCR; TCRdb's table is partial and in-frame only. V and J calls plus clone size are reproduced from that table; the DNA served to infer D and trimming. This table holds 440,000 or so clones, around 91% found once. The CDR3 sequence is 14 residues long. With V trimmed by 6 bases and J by 3 bases, 6 bases remained unmatched. Germline loops: CDR1 SQVTM, CDR2 ANQGSEA. Recruited during active infection, patients (from Seattle) were subsequently followed longitudinally. The source of this sequence is a woman between 35 and 50 years old with COVID-19, enrolled during active disease. The rearrangement joins TRBV29-1 to TRBJ2-2, with TRBD1 matching over 8 bases. The source material was peripheral blood. As DNA, the CDR3 is TGCAGCGTCGCACAGGGGGGATACACCGGGGAGCTGTTTTTT. As protein: CSVAQGGYTGELFF.